These 2 T cell receptor beta chains came from one sample sequenced in a study of blood T cell repertoires in COVID-19 (dated by TCRdb to the early 2020s). The library was prepared using the immunoSEQ multiplex PCR assay. The table was pulled from immuneACCESS by TCRdb, which kept in-frame rearrangements only. Such tables lose some clones; where checked, under half of the loss comes from unresolved V genes, and the rest has no known cause. Across this sample there are around 140,000 clones, with roughly 84% seen only once. Approximately 17% of the sample rests with the top ten. Sequencing was done on a sample of peripheral blood. All receptors come from a woman aged 80 or over with acute or convalescent COVID-19.

The chain recombines TRBV5-1 with TRBJ2-7; TRBD1 aligns across 9 bases. The CDR3 length is 14 residues. V lost 4 bases and J lost 4; bases outside the gene matches: 6. The germline gives CDR1 SGHRS, CDR2 YFSETQ. CDR3 region: CASSKGQGIYEQYF. The CDR3 bases are TGCGCCAGCAGCAAGGGACAGGGTATTTACGAGCAGTACTTC.

The chain recombines TRBV11-2 with TRBJ1-1; D remains ambiguous. The V and J ends lost 3 bases and 4 bases respectively, with 12 bases between them. Germline V lookup: CDR1 SGHAT, CDR2 FQNNGV. The CDR3 runs to 14 residues. The CDR3 sequence: CASSFGGLATEAFF. The CDR3 nucleotides read TGTGCCAGCAGCTTCGGCGGACTGGCCACTGAAGCTTTCTTT.